The 26 T cell receptor beta chains below were found in one sample sequenced in a study of cytomegalovirus exposure and HLA in healthy donors. PCR involved 60 Vbeta and 13 Jbeta primers. Assay used: immunoSEQ multiplex PCR; TCRdb lists only in-frame clones, some missing. The data contain about 89,000 clones, about 74% of them singletons. The sample consisted of PBMCs. These receptors came from a male donor in good health and CMV-seronegative.

As DNA, the CDR3 is TGCGCCAGCAGCCCCGGCCGCGGGACTTCAAATCCTGAAGCTTTCTTT. This sequence encodes CASSPGRGTSNPEAFF. This chain connects TRBV4-1 to TRBJ1-1, with D perhaps TRBD1 (5 bases). Trimming took off 4 bases at V and 6 bases at J, with 21 bases between the two ends. This CDR3 region has 16 residues. Germline lookup yields CDR1 MGHRA and CDR2 YSYEKL.

V gene TRBV11-2 combines with J gene TRBJ2-7, with a possible D match to TRBD2 (5 bases). Germline V gives CDR1 SGHAT, CDR2 FQNNGV. Trimming shortened V by 2 bases and J by 1 base, and 6 bases separated the two germline ends. This CDR3 is 13 amino acids long. CDR3 loop: CASSLRESYEQYF. The CDR3 DNA sequence: TGTGCCAGCAGCTTAAGGGAGTCCTACGAGCAGTACTTC.

The rearrangement links TRBV6-5 to TRBJ2-7; D is ambiguous. The germline V gene encodes CDR1 MNHEY and CDR2 SVGAGI. Trimming pared 2 bases from V and 1 base from J, leaving 12 bases between. The CDR3 sequence is 15 residues long. CDR3 nucleotides: TGTGCCAGCAGTTACGGCGGCAGCGTTTCCTACGAGCAGTACTTC. Protein sequence: CASSYGGSVSYEQYF.

This sequence joins TRBV5-1 and TRBJ1-4; 9 bases line up with TRBD1. The CDR3 consists of 15 residues. V gave up 4 bases and J gave up 5 bases; unmatched junction bases: 6. Looked up from germline, CDR1 is SGHRS and CDR2 is YFSETQ. The CDR3 region is CASSVEGTGNEKLFF. CDR3 DNA sequence: TGCGCCAGCAGCGTGGAAGGGACAGGGAATGAAAAACTGTTTTTT.

The chain employs TRBV5-1 and TRBJ1-4; D is unresolved. Trimming cost V 2 bases and J 0 bases, with 11 bases left between them. Germline lookup yields CDR1 SGHRS and CDR2 YFSETQ. The length of the CDR3 is 16 residues. The CDR3, as DNA: TGCGCCAGCAGCTTTGGTTCAGGATCAACTAATGAAAAACTGTTTTTT. Amino acid sequence: CASSFGSGSTNEKLFF.

This clone was detected only a few times. The rearrangement uses TRBV5-6 and TRBJ2-1; D possibly corresponds to TRBD2 (6 bases). CDR1 SGHDT and CDR2 YYEEEE come from the germline V gene. V shed 4 bases and J shed 5 bases, with 7 bases lying between them. This CDR3 is built from 12 residues. The CDR3 coding sequence is TGTGCCAGCAGCGGACTAAACAATGAGCAGTTCTTC. This translates into CASSGLNNEQFF.

The chain couples TRBV28 to TRBJ1-1; 10 nucleotides align to TRBD1. Germline CDR1 and CDR2: MDHEN and SYDVKM. The CDR3 consists of 16 residues. V was pared by 5 bases and J by 4 bases, with 10 bases of the junction left unmatched. This CDR3 reads CASSLTGTGEFTEAFF. Written as DNA, the CDR3 is TGTGCCAGCAGTCTTACCGGGACAGGGGAGTTCACTGAAGCTTTCTTT.

This chain uses TRBV11-2 with TRBJ1-2; 7 bases line up with TRBD1. The CDR3 sequence is 16 residues long. Per the germline V gene, CDR1 is SGHAT and CDR2 is FQNNGV. With V trimmed by 5 bases and J by 6 bases, 15 bases remained unmatched. The CDR3 loop reads CASSTRDSWAPDGYTF. CDR3 DNA: TGTGCCAGCAGCACGAGGGACAGTTGGGCCCCGGATGGCTACACCTTC.

CDR3 nucleotide sequence: TGTGCCAGCAGTAAACAGGGGTTCTATGGCTACACCTTC. Translation gives CASSKQGFYGYTF. This chain links TRBV27 with TRBJ1-2; TRBD1 matches 7 bases. The length of the CDR3 is 13 residues. The ends lost 5 bases at V and 4 bases at J; junction bases unmatched: 4. Germline V lookup: CDR1 MNHEY, CDR2 SMNVEV (reference sequence).

The rearrangement joins TRBV6-1 to TRBJ1-1, with 8 bases identical to TRBD1. Germline CDR1 reads MNHNS; CDR2 reads SASEGT. Germline trimming cut 4 bases from V and 11 bases from J; bases unmatched to any gene: 9. CDR3 length equals 13 residues. CDR3: CASSVPQGARAFF. The CDR3 DNA sequence: TGTGCCAGCAGTGTTCCTCAGGGGGCCAGGGCTTTCTTT.

The J gene is TRBJ1-1, the V gene TRBV11-2, with 8 bases fitting TRBD1. V shed 0 bases, J shed 4 bases, and the junction held 4 bases outside the gene matches. Germline assignment: CDR1 SGHAT and CDR2 FQNNGV. The CDR3 loop spans 15 amino acids. CDR3: CASSLDQGAGTEAFF. The CDR3 nucleotides read TGTGCCAGCAGCTTAGATCAGGGGGCGGGCACTGAAGCTTTCTTT.

This chain uses TRBV6-5 with TRBJ2-1; D remains ambiguous. Between the trimmed V and J ends, which lost 2 bases and 0 bases, there was a span of 8 bases. The CDR3 covers 15 residues. CDR1 is MNHEY and CDR2 is SVGAGI in the germline V gene. The CDR3 DNA follows: TGTGCCAGCAGTTACATGGCTAGCTCCTACAATGAGCAGTTCTTC. This translates into CASSYMASSYNEQFF.

The sample holds a few counts of this clone. The chain combines TRBV10-3 with TRBJ1-5; D unclear. The CDR3 has 16 amino acids. Germline V CDR1 and CDR2: ENHRY, SYGVKD. Trimming removed 4 bases at V and 0 bases at J, with 13 bases between. CDR3 nucleotides: TGTGCCATCAGTGGACTCAGCCTTTATAGCAATCAGCCCCAGCATTTT. This encodes CAISGLSLYSNQPQHF.

This clone was detected once. The chain couples TRBV7-2 to TRBJ2-7; 10 bases map to TRBD1. CDR3 length equals 15 residues. Germline V CDR1 and CDR2: SGHTA, FQGNSA. J lost 5 bases, V lost 5 bases, and 9 bases had no gene match. This CDR3 is CASSTAGTGVHEQYF. In DNA form, the CDR3 reads TGTGCCAGCAGCACAGCCGGGACAGGGGTCCACGAGCAGTACTTC.

The CDR3 coding sequence is TGTGCCAGCAGTTACATGGGACAGGGGGTTAGGGGCTACACCTTC. Protein product: CASSYMGQGVRGYTF. The chain couples TRBV6-5 to TRBJ1-2; 11 positions match TRBD1. Trimming took 2 bases from V and 8 from J; bases not matched to a gene: 7. The CDR3 has 15 residues. The germline V gene encodes CDR1 MNHEY and CDR2 SVGAGI.

This chain links TRBV19 with TRBJ1-1; 8 bases are shared with TRBD1. Germline trimming cut 7 bases from V and 3 bases from J; bases unmatched to any gene: 16. The CDR3 contains 17 residues. Germline V gene sequence: CDR1 LNHDA, CDR2 SQIVND (reference sequence). The CDR3 reads CASMGFRDRRWDTEAFF. DNA of the CDR3: TGTGCCAGTATGGGCTTCAGGGACAGGCGATGGGACACTGAAGCTTTCTTT. Supplemented by reference TRBV19 and TRBJ1-1, the full variable domain reads DGGITQSPKYLFRKEGQNVTLSCEQNLNHDAMYWYRQDPGQGLRLIYYSQIVNDFQKGDIAEGYSVSREKKESFPLTVTSAQKNPTAFYLCASMGFRDRRWDTEAFFGQGTRLTVV.

The chain couples TRBV7-3 to TRBJ1-2, with 7 bases lining up with TRBD1. Per germline, CDR1 SGHTA and CDR2 FQGTGA. V lost 2 bases and J lost 2; bases outside the gene matches: 2. CDR3 length equals 14 residues. The CDR3 loop reads CASSLGGQNYGYTF. The DNA of the CDR3 is TGTGCCAGCAGCTTAGGGGGACAGAACTATGGCTACACCTTC.

The CDR3, as DNA: TGTGCCAGCAGCCGCAGCGGGACAAACTACGAGCAGTACTTC. This gives the protein CASSRSGTNYEQYF. This chain links TRBV7-2 with TRBJ2-7, with D maybe TRBD2 (7 bases). Germline V CDR1 and CDR2: SGHTA, FQGNSA. This CDR3 spans 14 amino acids. Trimming stripped 5 bases from V and 3 bases from J, with 14 bases between.

The chain combines TRBV7-2 with TRBJ1-5, with D unresolved. The CDR3 runs to 15 residues. Trimming pared 1 base from V and 1 base from J, leaving 8 bases between. The germline gives CDR1 SGHTA, CDR2 FQGNSA. CDR3 residues: CASSLVVGSNQPQHF. Here the CDR3 DNA reads TGTGCCAGCAGCTTAGTCGTCGGGAGCAATCAGCCCCAGCATTTT.

V and J are TRBV29-1 and TRBJ1-1, with 7 bases matching TRBD1. Germline V gene lookup returns CDR1 SQVTM and CDR2 ANQGSEA. The CDR3 is made up of 13 amino acids. The V and J ends lost 5 bases and 1 base, in that order; junction bases with no gene match: 4. CDR3 sequence: CSVTDRANTEAFF. CDR3 coding DNA: TGCAGCGTTACCGACAGGGCGAACACTGAAGCTTTCTTT.

This clone was found a few times. The chain employs TRBV6-1 and TRBJ1-2, with 10 bases identical to TRBD1. The V and J ends lost 2 bases and 8 bases, in that order; junction bases with no gene match: 5. The CDR3 consists of 14 residues. Germline V CDR1 and CDR2: MNHNS, SASEGT. The chain's CDR3 is CASSERQGASGYTF. Written as DNA, the CDR3 is TGTGCCAGCAGTGAAAGACAGGGGGCGAGCGGCTACACCTTC.

The V gene is TRBV28, the J gene TRBJ2-7; 8 bases match TRBD1. This CDR3 is 14 amino acids long. From germline, CDR1 is MDHEN and CDR2 SYDVKM. V trimming: 7 bases; J trimming: 3 bases; junction bases outside the gene matches: 8. The CDR3 nucleotides are TGTGCCAGCAAGGTTACCGGGACAGGCTACGAGCAGTACTTC. Translating gives CASKVTGTGYEQYF.

About this clone itself: The same CDR3 arises from other DNA sequences in this sample as well. Here the CDR3 reads CATSQPDYGYTF. In nucleotides, the CDR3 is TGTGCCACCTCGCAACCGGACTATGGCTACACCTTC. J is TRBJ1-2 and V is TRBV28, with no clear D. This CDR3 comprises 12 residues. Germline lookup yields CDR1 MDHEN and CDR2 SYDVKM. Trimming removed 10 bases at V and 3 bases at J, with 12 bases between.

The V call is TRBV7-2, the J call TRBJ2-7; possible D gene TRBD1, 6 bases. This CDR3 is built from 15 residues. CDR1 and CDR2 from the germline V gene are SGHTA and FQGNSA. Trimming left V 5 bases short and J 1 base short, with 15 bases between. The chain's CDR3 is CASSRVGQGSYEQYF. The CDR3 nucleotides are TGTGCCAGCAGCCGAGTGGGGCAGGGGTCCTACGAGCAGTACTTC.

The J gene is TRBJ2-1, the V gene TRBV7-3; D might be TRBD1 (6 bases). The length of the CDR3 is 12 residues. Between the trimmed V and J ends, which lost 2 bases and 9 bases, there was a span of 8 bases. CDR1 SGHTA and CDR2 FQGTGA come from the germline V gene. CDR3 loop: CASSLGGGEQFF. CDR3 nucleotides: TGTGCCAGCAGCTTAGGGGGCGGTGAGCAGTTCTTC.

V is TRBV30 and J is TRBJ2-7; D unclear. V was trimmed by 6 bases and J by 5 bases, leaving 20 bases between them. The length of the CDR3 is 14 residues. The germline V gene encodes CDR1 GTSNPN and CDR2 SVGIG (reference sequence). The CDR3 is CACQRGQSMNEQYF. The CDR3 DNA is TGTGCCTGCCAACGCGGTCAGAGCATGAACGAGCAGTACTTC.